The entry that follows covers one T cell receptor (beta chain) sequence. No count is logged; frequency rates this clonotype as medium-sized (0.01 to 0.1%). There is no known antigen for this receptor. These data originate in a study of CD8 T cells in cerebrospinal fluid in Alzheimer's disease (dated by TCRdb to 2019 to 2021). Regarding the complete study: The study assessed CSF T cell clonal expansion with two single-cell approaches: plate-based nested PCR sequencing and droplet-based sequencing. The droplet-based CSF analysis comparing patients with controls included about nine healthy controls (roughly 11,000 cells) and about nine patients with MCI or Alzheimer's disease (around 10,000 cells). A total of some 24 samples were covered by the CSF gene-expression analysis, in which Parkinson's disease patients were included. Whether clonally expanded T cells were present in cerebrospinal fluid from healthy elderly individuals and from patients with neurodegenerative disease was tested. Findings and caveats that apply to the study as a whole: The largest CSF clone made up a higher percentage of TCRs in patients with MCI or Alzheimer's disease than in controls. When the data were pooled, most of the 6 Alzheimer's patients but only 1 of 10 healthy subjects had a highly expanded clone, defined as one making up at least 3% of TCRs. Only samples with detectable clones went into the overall clonality comparison: approximately 11 healthy, 5 MCI, 5 AD, and 6 PD. The EBV-specific clones were neither the most highly expanded clones nor enriched among patients. It was cautioned by the authors that a causal link between EBV and Alzheimer's disease is not established by the detection of EBV-specific TCRs in CSF.

None of the participants had acute infectious disease, and every participant was in good physical condition. For droplet-based sequencing, live CSF cells were sorted using a live/dead marker. CSF was obtained by lumbar puncture, and immune cells were pelleted by centrifugation at 300g. CSF samples were checked for red blood cells, and any sample contaminated with blood was excluded. CSF cells were cryopreserved in freezing medium, frozen overnight at -80 degrees C, and subsequently stored in liquid nitrogen. Before analysis, CSF samples were kept in storage for less than six months. The CDR3 numbers 16 residues from cysteine through phenylalanine. The entry carries no DNA sequence. The germline V gene specifies SGDLS as CDR1 and YYNGEE as CDR2. The library relied on 10x single-cell sequencing. CSF cells were profiled with 10X Genomics single-cell V(D)J and 5' gene-expression libraries. An Illumina NextSeq550 was used to sequence the CSF single-cell TCR libraries. The original pipeline was this. V(D)J reads were aligned to the vdj-GRCh38 alts ensemble 2.0.0 reference and processed with the Cell Ranger vdj pipeline. Clonotypes were defined as cell barcodes sharing the same set of productive CDR3 nucleotide sequences. To connect clonality with transcriptional profiles, clonotype information was added to the gene-expression metadata in Seurat v3.0. Any CSF cell with more than 1,800 genes, more than 7,500 UMIs or more than 10% mitochondrial reads was excluded. To find TCRs with known antigen specificity, CDR3-beta sequences were matched against VDJdb. The network analysis of clone sharing was performed with the R package qgraph and was limited to TCRs that had complete alpha and beta chains. One entry per CDR3 protein sequence results from the TCRdb reprocessing of the reads, with DNA left out. The authors' filters were not applied to this entry. The data table for this sample lists some 1,100 distinct CDR3 sequences. The top ten clones comprise approximately 7.8% of the sample.

This receptor was taken from a human donor in good health. Here the chain combines TRBV9 and TRBJ1-1. The material sequenced was cerebrospinal fluid. The CDR3 region: CASSTRSQVGLAEAFF.